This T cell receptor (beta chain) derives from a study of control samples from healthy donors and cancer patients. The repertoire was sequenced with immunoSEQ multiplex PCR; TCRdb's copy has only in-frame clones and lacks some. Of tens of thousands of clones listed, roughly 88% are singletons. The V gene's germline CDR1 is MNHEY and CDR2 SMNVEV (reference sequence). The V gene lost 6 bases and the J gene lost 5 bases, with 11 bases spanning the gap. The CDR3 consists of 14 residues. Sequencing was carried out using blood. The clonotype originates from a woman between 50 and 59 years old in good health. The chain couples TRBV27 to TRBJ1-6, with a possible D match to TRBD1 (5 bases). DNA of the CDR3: TGTGCCAGCAGCTTAGGGGCAGATAATTCACCCCTCCACTTT. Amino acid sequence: CASSLGADNSPLHF.